Shown below are 8 T cell receptor beta chains from a single sample sequenced in a study of cytomegalovirus exposure and HLA in healthy donors. PCR involved 60 Vbeta and 13 Jbeta primers. TCRdb keeps only in-frame clones here, not all; method: immunoSEQ multiplex PCR. The data hold 200,000 or so clones, with 75% to 85% observed a single time. Sequencing used PBMCs. These receptors were collected from a woman aged 18-29 years in good health and CMV-seropositive.

The table lists this clone with a few counts. The chain recombines TRBV29-1 with TRBJ1-2; 9 positions match TRBD1. V lost 4 bases to trimming and J lost 7 bases; unmatched junction nucleotides: 7. The CDR3 has 13 residues. Germline V gives CDR1 SQVTM, CDR2 ANQGSEA. The chain's CDR3 is CSVATTGGVGYTF. The CDR3 region has the DNA TGCAGCGTTGCTACGACAGGGGGTGTTGGCTACACCTTC.

The table lists this clone with a count of one. This sequence joins TRBV18 and TRBJ1-3; no reliable D call. The CDR3 spans 16 residues. Looked up from germline, CDR1 is KGHSH and CDR2 is LQKENI. V gave up 3 bases and J gave up 0 bases, with 12 bases separating them. This chain's CDR3 is CASSPLDSSSGNTIYF. The CDR3 region has the DNA TGTGCCAGCTCACCCCTGGACTCGAGCTCTGGAAACACCATATATTTT.

The chain is built from TRBV19 and TRBJ1-2; possible D gene TRBD1, 5 bases. CDR1 and CDR2 from the germline V gene are LNHDA and SQIVND (reference sequence). This CDR3 comprises 14 residues. V lost 5 bases and J 2 bases, leaving 12 bases between the germline ends. The CDR3 bases are TGTGCCAGTAGTGGGGAACAGGACAACTATGGCTACACCTTC. Translated, it gives CASSGEQDNYGYTF.

The chain has TRBV9 and TRBJ2-1; 7 bases align to TRBD1. V lost 4 bases and J lost 6; bases outside the gene matches: 7. This CDR3 contains 14 residues. Germline lookup yields CDR1 SGDLS and CDR2 YYNGEE. DNA of the CDR3: TGTGCCAGCAGCCCCATAACAGGGGTCAATGAGCAGTTCTTC. This encodes CASSPITGVNEQFF.

V gene TRBV5-5 combines with J gene TRBJ1-1; D ambiguous. The CDR3 extends over 14 amino acids. Germline CDR1 and CDR2: SGHKS and YYEKEE (reference sequence). V was trimmed by 2 bases and J by 1 base, leaving 9 bases between them. The CDR3, as DNA: TGTGCCAGCAGCTTCGAAGGGAGGAACACTGAAGCTTTCTTT. Its translation: CASSFEGRNTEAFF.

This clone was seen more than once but under ten times. This chain links TRBV5-4 with TRBJ2-1, with 15 positions matching TRBD2. Germline CDR1 is SGHNT and CDR2 is YYREEE (reference sequence). The CDR3 consists of 16 residues. Trimming took 4 bases from V and 4 from J; bases not matched to a gene: 3. In DNA form, the CDR3 reads TGTGCCAGCAGCCCCGGGACTAGCGGGGGGTACAATGAGCAGTTCTTC. Translation: CASSPGTSGGYNEQFF.

The CDR3 nucleotides are TGTGCCAGCAGCGGGGGGCGGTCAACTAATGAAAAACTGTTTTTT. Residues: CASSGGRSTNEKLFF. The chain couples TRBV9 to TRBJ1-4; TRBD1 might be the D (6 bases). The V end was cut by 3 bases, the J end by 0 bases, with 9 bases between. The CDR3 loop spans 15 amino acids. Looked up from germline, CDR1 is SGDLS and CDR2 is YYNGEE.

V usage is TRBV10-3 and J usage is TRBJ1-5, with D maybe TRBD1 (6 bases). Germline V gene data show CDR1 as ENHRY and CDR2 as SYGVKD. V dropped 10 bases and J dropped 6 bases, with 19 bases sitting between them. The CDR3 covers 14 residues. The CDR3 DNA reads as TGTGCCACCCAACTGACAGGCGGGTTTCAGCCCCAGCATTTT. Amino acid sequence: CATQLTGGFQPQHF.